What follows are 20 T cell receptor beta chains derived from one specimen sequenced in a study of human T cells and chemical hapten exposure. Time point noted: patch test 2, 6 weeks after DPC sensitization. Treatment here: therapeutic diphenylcyclopropenone sensitization with weekly scalp DPC. TCRdb fed the RACE reads into MiXCR, producing one record per CDR3 protein. The table records tens of thousands of distinct CDR3 sequences, around a tenth of them present only once. Material: whole blood, obtained in connection with sensitization to the hapten diphenylcyclopropenone (DPC). The receptors here all came from a man in his thirties or forties with alopecia areata. Some clones in this sample may be carry-over from other donors' samples.

This clonotype was observed many times. The V gene is TRBV14, the J gene TRBJ1-6, with 8 bases matching TRBD1. Trimming cost V 0 bases and J 9 bases; bases outside gene matches: 1. The CDR3 is made up of 14 amino acids. From germline, CDR1 is SGHDN and CDR2 FVKESK. The CDR3, as DNA: TGTGCCAGCAGCCAAGAGACAGGGGTTTCACCCCTCCACTTT. Translating gives CASSQETGVSPLHF.

This clonotype has ten or more counts. This chain links TRBV4-3 with TRBJ2-1; no firm D call. CDR3 size: 14 residues. Between the trimmed V and J ends, which lost 1 base and 8 bases, there was a span of 12 bases. The germline V gene has CDR1 LGHNA and CDR2 YSLEER. The CDR3 protein is CASSQVGFNDEQFF. The CDR3 bases are TGCGCCAGCAGCCAAGTAGGATTCAACGATGAGCAGTTCTTC.

This clonotype was seen ten or more times. The gene calls are TRBV6-2 or TRBV6-3 and TRBJ1-1, with 8 nucleotides matching TRBD1. The CDR3 is made up of 15 amino acids. In germline, CDR1 is MNHEY, CDR2 SVGEGT. After removal of 3 bases from V and 1 base from J, the junction contained 4 bases not matched to a gene. DNA for the CDR3: TGTGCCAGCAGTTATGGGGACAGGTGGAACACTGAAGCTTTCTTT. Encoded protein: CASSYGDRWNTEAFF.

Only a few counts were recorded for this clonotype. The CDR3 DNA sequence: TGCAGTGCTAGTCCATTTAATGAGCAGTTCTTC. Translating it yields CSASPFNEQFF. This chain links TRBV20-1 with TRBJ2-1; D call uncertain. Germline V CDR1 and CDR2: DFQATT, SNEGSKA (reference sequence). Trimming shortened V by 3 bases and J by 7 bases, and 7 bases separated the two germline ends. The CDR3 contains 11 residues.

This clonotype was counted many times. The chain carries TRBV2 and TRBJ2-1; tentatively, D is TRBD1 or TRBD2 (6 bases each). Germline-derived CDR1 and CDR2 are SNHLY and FYNNEI. Between the trimmed V and J ends, which lost 4 bases and 0 bases, there was a span of 16 bases. The CDR3 loop spans 17 amino acids. CDR3 region: CASSVGGGRGSYNEQFF. CDR3 sequence (DNA): TGTGCCAGCAGTGTGGGAGGTGGCAGGGGCTCCTACAATGAGCAGTTCTTC.

The chain links TRBV20-1 to TRBJ1-5; 8 nucleotides agree with TRBD1. The trim removed 6 bases at V and 2 bases at J, leaving 6 bases unmatched. This CDR3 spans 14 amino acids. The germline V gene encodes CDR1 DFQATT and CDR2 SNEGSKA (reference sequence). The CDR3 DNA is TGCAGTGCGGCGGACAGGGAGGGCAATCAGCCCCAGCATTTT. This sequence encodes CSAADREGNQPQHF.

In its sample, this clonotype was seen many times. The chain is built from TRBV18 and TRBJ2-5; D remains ambiguous. V lost 8 bases to trimming and J lost 0 bases, with 10 bases between them. This CDR3 spans 13 amino acids. Germline values: CDR1 KGHSH, CDR2 LQKENI. The CDR3: CASHQEYQETQYF. CDR3 in DNA: TGTGCCAGCCACCAAGAATACCAAGAGACCCAGTACTTC.

The rearrangement joins TRBV6-5 to TRBJ2-3; 11 positions match TRBD1. The germline gives CDR1 MNHEY, CDR2 SVGAGI. The CDR3 has 15 amino acids. Trimming at V came to 7 bases and at J to 2 bases, leaving 5 bases not matched to a gene. The CDR3 region is CASKDRGLYTDTQYF. The CDR3 bases are TGTGCCAGCAAGGACAGGGGGCTTTACACAGATACGCAGTATTTT.

This clonotype showed up many times. The chain employs TRBV11-2 and TRBJ2-1, with no clear D. CDR3 length: 14 amino acids. Germline V gene data show CDR1 as SGHAT and CDR2 as FQNNGV. V dropped 4 bases and J dropped 8 bases, with 15 bases sitting between them. The CDR3 sequence: CASSWQYRWDEQFF. The DNA of the CDR3 is TGTGCCAGCAGCTGGCAATACCGCTGGGATGAGCAGTTCTTC.

This clonotype has ten or more counts. The chain employs TRBV2 and TRBJ2-7, with TRBD2 matching 8 bases. V dropped 6 bases and J dropped 5; count of bases not matched to a gene: 12. CDR3 length: 15 amino acids. The germline CDR1 and CDR2 sequences are SNHLY and FYNNEI. For the CDR3, the DNA is TGTGCCAGCAGGAAGGGTGGGACTAGTACCCACGAGCAGTACTTC. This encodes CASRKGGTSTHEQYF.

This clonotype was found a few times. This chain links TRBV12-3 or TRBV12-4 with TRBJ1-6; D remains unclear. With 3 bases removed from V and 9 bases from J, the gap between germline ends came to 6 bases. This CDR3 region has 12 residues. For the CDR3, the DNA is TGTGCCAGCAGTTTGGAGGGTTCACCCCTCCACTTT. Translating gives CASSLEGSPLHF.

This clonotype has ten or more counts. The V gene is TRBV10-3, the J gene TRBJ1-6, with TRBD1 matching 9 bases. Germline CDR1 is ENHRY and CDR2 is SYGVKD. The CDR3 extends over 14 amino acids. With V trimmed by 6 bases and J by 10 bases, 7 bases remained unmatched. The CDR3, as DNA: TGTGCCATCAGCCCGGGACAGGGTGGATCACCCCTCCACTTT. It specifies CAISPGQGGSPLHF.

The rearrangement uses TRBV12-3 or TRBV12-4 and TRBJ2-1; no clear D gene. Trimming took off 10 bases at V and 10 bases at J, with 17 bases between the two ends. The CDR3 extends over 12 amino acids. CDR3 protein: CANAAELGEQFF. The CDR3, as DNA: TGTGCCAACGCTGCAGAACTTGGGGAGCAGTTCTTC.

There are many counts of this clonotype. The gene calls are TRBV4-1 and TRBJ2-1; 13 positions agree with TRBD2. Germline trimming cut 4 bases from V and 8 bases from J; bases unmatched to any gene: 2. From germline, CDR1 is MGHRA and CDR2 YSYEKL. This CDR3 region has 14 residues. CDR3 sequence: CASSLGTSGDEQFF. CDR3 bases: TGCGCCAGCAGCCTGGGGACTAGCGGGGATGAGCAGTTCTTC.

This clonotype was detected a few times. This chain uses TRBV18 with TRBJ2-3, with 11 bases identical to TRBD1. Germline lookup yields CDR1 KGHSH and CDR2 LQKENI. Trimming at V came to 6 bases and at J to 4 bases, leaving 3 bases not matched to a gene. The CDR3 totals 14 residues. CDR3 region: CASSPGQGADTQYF. The CDR3 region has the DNA TGTGCCAGCTCCCCGGGACAGGGGGCAGATACGCAGTATTTT.

The rearrangement uses TRBV7-2 and TRBJ1-1, with 7 bases matching TRBD1. Losses at the gene ends were 4 bases for V and 0 bases for J; bases not matched to a gene: 5. The germline V gene has CDR1 SGHTA and CDR2 FQGNSA. CDR3 length: 15 amino acids. The CDR3 sequence: CASSSRTGMNTEAFF. CDR3 nucleotide sequence: TGTGCCAGCAGCTCACGGACAGGTATGAACACTGAAGCTTTCTTT.

A remark on this clonotype: This may come from a read error, since a much larger clone is one base off. V gene TRBV19 combines with J gene TRBJ1-5; tentative D call: TRBD1 (6 bases). Germline loops: CDR1 LNHDA, CDR2 SQIVND (reference sequence). This CDR3 has 15 residues. V was pared by 0 bases and J by 7 bases, with 13 bases between. The CDR3 nucleotides are TGTGCCAGTAGTATAGATTGCGGACAGAACCAGCCCCAGCATTTT. Its translation: CASSIDCGQNQPQHF.

On this clonotype: It may be a read error: a sequence one base away is much more abundant. The chain joins TRBV27 to TRBJ1-1, with 8 bases identical to TRBD1. CDR1 and CDR2 (germline): MNHEY, SMNVEV (reference sequence). The CDR3 totals 15 residues. V was clipped by 8 bases and J by 2 bases; unmatched bases: 10. The chain's CDR3 is CASLPTRGQNTEAFF. The DNA for the CDR3 is TGTGCCAGCCTCCCCACCAGGGGGCAAAACACTGAAGCTTTCTTT.

This clonotype was recorded at least ten times. The chain is built from TRBV9 and TRBJ2-3, with D tentatively TRBD2 (6 bases). The V end was cut by 2 bases, the J end by 0 bases, with 7 bases between. The germline V gene encodes CDR1 SGDLS and CDR2 YYNGEE. The CDR3 length is 14 residues. CDR3 sequence: CASSVSGSTDTQYF. CDR3 in DNA: TGTGCCAGCAGCGTTAGCGGAAGCACAGATACGCAGTATTTT. Variable domain in full (rest from reference TRBV9 and TRBJ2-3): DSGVTQTPKHLITATGQRVTLRCSPRSGDLSVYWYQQSLDQGLQFLIQYYNGEERAKGNILERFSAQQFPDLHSELNLSSLELGDSALYFCASSVSGSTDTQYFGPGTRLTVL.

The chain uses TRBV5-1 and TRBJ2-1; 11 bases fit TRBD2. V was pared by 0 bases and J by 5 bases, with 1 base of the junction left unmatched. This CDR3 region has 15 residues. Germline CDR1 is SGHRS and CDR2 is YFSETQ. The CDR3 DNA reads TGCGCCAGCAGCTTGGAACTAGCGGGGGACAATGAGCAGTTCTTC. Its translation is CASSLELAGDNEQFF.